A single sample is the source of the 29 T cell receptor beta chains below, sequenced in a study of molecular identifiers for immune sequencing clone quantification. In TCRdb, the PCR reads were re-called with MiXCR into one record per CDR3 protein. The sample includes 85,000 to 90,000 distinct CDR3 sequences, around a fifth of them seen just once. What was sequenced was naive CD8+ T cells from blood, with Jurkat cell RNA spiked in. The subset was: FACS-sorted CD8+CD4-CCR7+CD45RA+ naive T cells. The source is a human donor in good health. Some libraries in this study had Jurkat cell RNA spiked in.

This clonotype was detected many times. The V gene is TRBV19, the J gene TRBJ1-5, with 10 bases lining up with TRBD1. There are 17 residues in the CDR3. The germline V gene has CDR1 LNHDA and CDR2 SQIVND (reference sequence). J lost 2 bases, V lost 3 bases, and 7 bases had no gene match. For the CDR3, the DNA is TGTGCCAGTAGTATGTGGTCCGGGACAGGGGGCAATCAGCCCCAGCATTTT. Amino acids: CASSMWSGTGGNQPQHF.

This clonotype was seen ten or more times. This chain links TRBV10-3 with TRBJ2-1; no clear D. V lost 4 bases and J lost 0, with 7 bases in between. The CDR3 is 14 residues long. CDR1 and CDR2 (germline): ENHRY, SYGVKD. CDR3 coding DNA: TGTGCCATCAGTGGGGGAAGCTCCTACAATGAGCAGTTCTTC. Residues: CAISGGSSYNEQFF.

The chain is built from TRBV29-1 and TRBJ2-2; D is unresolved. Trimming stripped 4 bases from V and 1 base from J, with 22 bases between. CDR3 length: 18 residues. The germline CDR1 and CDR2 sequences are SQVTM and ANQGSEA. This CDR3 reads CSVAPTLVGKVNTGELFF. The CDR3 DNA follows: TGCAGCGTTGCGCCCACTTTGGTGGGGAAAGTGAACACCGGGGAGCTGTTTTTT.

This clonotype was counted ten times or more. The rearrangement uses TRBV12-5 and TRBJ1-5; 9 bases line up with TRBD1. The CDR3 length is 16 residues. The V gene's germline CDR1 is LGHNT and CDR2 FRNRAP. The V and J ends lost 1 base and 4 bases, in that order; junction bases with no gene match: 5. This CDR3 reads CASGLGIDRGNQPQHF. CDR3 bases: TGTGCTAGTGGTTTGGGAATCGACAGGGGGAATCAGCCCCAGCATTTT.

This clonotype was counted at least ten times. The CDR3 region has the DNA TGTGCCAGCAGCTCCCGGGACAGCAGACTTTACGAGCAGTACTTC. Amino acids: CASSSRDSRLYEQYF. V is TRBV7-9 and J is TRBJ2-7; 7 positions match TRBD1. CDR1 SEHNR and CDR2 FQNEAQ come from the germline V gene (reference sequence). The CDR3 contains 15 residues. The ends lost 4 bases at V and 4 bases at J; junction bases unmatched: 10.

As to this clonotype: At one of its ends the junction is not consistent with the germline gene, which may arise from a read error. This rearrangement joins TRBV4-3 to TRBJ2-2, with D possibly called TRBD1 or TRBD2 (5 bases each). The germline V gene encodes CDR1 LGHNA and CDR2 YSLEER. CDR3 size: 16 residues. CDR3 amino acids: CASSYAGTENTGELLF. CDR3 nucleotides: TGCGCCAGCAGCTATGCCGGGACGGAGAACACCGGGGAGCTGCTTTTT.

About this clonotype: Because it lacks the conserved phenylalanine or tryptophan at the end, this CDR3 is likely a read error. V and J are TRBV20-1 and TRBJ2-7; 9 nucleotides line up with TRBD2. The CDR3 runs to 15 residues. The V gene's germline CDR1 is DFQATT and CDR2 SNEGSKA (reference sequence). With V trimmed by 3 bases and J by 4 bases, 10 bases remained unmatched. The CDR3 region is CSASKMTSGGYEQYL. The CDR3 coding sequence is TGCAGTGCTAGCAAGATGACTAGCGGAGGTTACGAGCAGTACCTC.

This clonotype has ten or more counts. The V gene is TRBV9, the J gene TRBJ2-7; weak D call: TRBD2 (6 bases). The V and J ends lost 0 bases and 4 bases respectively, with 11 bases between them. There are 14 residues in the CDR3. Per germline, CDR1 SGDLS and CDR2 YYNGEE. The CDR3 nucleotides are TGTGCCAGCAGCGTAGGCGAAGGGAGGTACGAGCAGTACTTC. It translates to CASSVGEGRYEQYF.

For this clonotype: A much larger clone lies one base from this, so it may be a read error. The CDR3 ends on some other residue instead of the conserved phenylalanine or tryptophan, so this is likely a read error. V gene TRBV27 combines with J gene TRBJ1-1, with D possibly TRBD1 on 6 matching bases. The CDR3 consists of 14 residues. The V end lost 3 bases, the J end lost 5 bases, and 13 bases lay between the germline ends. Germline V gene lookup returns CDR1 MNHEY and CDR2 SMNVEV (reference sequence). The CDR3 here is CASSFTGFGTEAFL. CDR3 bases: TGTGCCAGCAGTTTTACAGGGTTTGGGACTGAAGCTTTCCTT.

Comment on this clonotype: A much larger clone differs from this one at a single base, so this may be a read error. The chain links TRBV15 to TRBJ2-1; 10 nucleotides agree with TRBD2. The CDR3 spans 15 residues. CDR1 is LNHNV, CDR2 YYDKDF, per germline (reference sequence). V trimming: 5 bases; J trimming: 6 bases; junction bases outside the gene matches: 7. CDR3 in DNA: TGTGCCACCAGCGGCGCTAGCGGGGGTTTCAATGAGCAGTTCTTC. This sequence encodes CATSGASGGFNEQFF.

This clonotype has at least ten counts. The gene calls are TRBV7-9 and TRBJ1-2; D unclear. V shed 1 base and J shed 4 bases, with 13 bases lying between them. The CDR3 totals 15 residues. Germline V gene data show CDR1 as SEHNR and CDR2 as FQNEAQ (reference sequence). The CDR3, as DNA: TGTGCCAGCAGCTTAGACTCCATAGGTACCTATGGCTACACCTTC. Amino acids: CASSLDSIGTYGYTF.

This clonotype was observed many times. The rearrangement uses TRBV7-9 and TRBJ1-4; D unresolved. CDR3 size: 16 residues. The germline gives CDR1 SEHNR, CDR2 FQNEAQ (reference sequence). V lost 3 bases, J lost 8 bases, and 19 bases lay in between. CDR3 loop: CASSFLLAQSEEKLFF. CDR3 nucleotide sequence: TGTGCCAGCAGCTTTCTCCTTGCACAGTCGGAAGAAAAACTGTTTTTT.

This clonotype was counted ten times or more. This chain joins TRBV29-1 and TRBJ2-7, with D possibly being TRBD2 (5 bases). Per the germline V gene, CDR1 is SQVTM and CDR2 is ANQGSEA. CDR3 size: 12 residues. Trimming took off 0 bases at V and 4 bases at J, with 7 bases between the two ends. Here the CDR3 reads CSVEDEGYEQYF. DNA for the CDR3: TGCAGCGTTGAAGATGAGGGTTACGAGCAGTACTTC.

This clonotype was seen repeatedly, ten times or more. This sequence joins TRBV5-6 and TRBJ2-1; TRBD2 aligns across 12 bases. CDR3 length: 16 residues. V lost 4 bases, J lost 4 bases, and 6 bases stayed unmatched. Germline V gene data show CDR1 as SGHDT and CDR2 as YYEEEE. The CDR3 is CASSPWTSGIYNEQFF. The CDR3 bases are TGTGCCAGCAGCCCATGGACTAGCGGGATTTACAATGAGCAGTTCTTC.

Regarding this clonotype: The CDR3 ends on some other residue instead of the conserved phenylalanine or tryptophan, so this is likely a read error. This CDR3 reads CASSGGDRDYGQYL. The CDR3 DNA follows: TGTGCCAGCAGCGGTGGAGACAGGGACTACGGGCAGTACCTC. The chain carries TRBV6-2 or TRBV6-3 and TRBJ2-7; D is perhaps TRBD1 or TRBD2 (7 bases each). Per the germline V gene, CDR1 is MNHEY and CDR2 is SVGEGT. The CDR3 runs to 14 residues.

There are many counts of this clonotype. The limits of the CDR3 on the DNA are not certain, so only TCRdb's listed CDR3 is given. This sequence joins TRBV20-1 and TRBJ1-4; the DNA was not compared with TRBD1, the D call given in the table. In germline, CDR1 is DFQATT, CDR2 SNEGSKA (reference sequence). The CDR3 is made up of 16 amino acids, end residues included. The CDR3 spells CSAVSTLTGRVKNCFF.

The sample holds many counts of this clonotype. V is TRBV12-3 or TRBV12-4 and J is TRBJ2-1; D may be TRBD1 (5 bases). The CDR3 consists of 14 residues. The V and J ends lost 1 base and 7 bases respectively, with 11 bases between them. CDR3 amino acids: CASSLGPSGNEQFF. In nucleotides, the CDR3 is TGTGCCAGCAGTTTAGGTCCTTCAGGGAATGAGCAGTTCTTC.

This chain connects TRBV19 to TRBJ2-7; D is possibly TRBD2 (6 bases). The CDR3 totals 15 residues. V was pared by 3 bases and J by 2 bases, with 14 bases between. In germline, CDR1 is LNHDA, CDR2 SQIVND (reference sequence). CDR3 sequence: CASSIESGLTYEQYF. In nucleotides, the CDR3 is TGTGCCAGTAGTATCGAGTCAGGACTAACCTACGAGCAGTACTTC.

Points on this clonotype: A much bigger clone sits one base away, suggesting this may be a read error. The V and J genes are TRBV7-8 and TRBJ2-5; D tentatively fits TRBD1 or TRBD2 (6 bases each). The V gene's germline CDR1 is SGHVS and CDR2 FQNEAQ. This CDR3 comprises 14 residues. V lost 5 bases and J lost 6, with 16 bases in between. The CDR3 loop is CASSHMVGGKTQYF. DNA for the CDR3: TGTGCCAGCAGCCACATGGTGGGGGGCAAGACCCAGTACTTC.

This clonotype was observed many times. The rearrangement uses TRBV7-9 and TRBJ2-7; 7 nucleotides agree with TRBD1. After removal of 4 bases from V and 3 bases from J, the junction contained 18 bases not matched to a gene. Per germline, CDR1 SEHNR and CDR2 FQNEAQ (reference sequence). The CDR3 covers 18 residues. In DNA, the CDR3 is TGTGCCAGCAGCTACCCGGTACCGGACAGGACGAAGGGCTACGAGCAGTACTTC. Translation: CASSYPVPDRTKGYEQYF.

At least ten counts were recorded for this clonotype. The gene calls are TRBV12-3 or TRBV12-4 and TRBJ2-7; 7 bases map to TRBD1. This CDR3 has 14 amino acids. V shed 5 bases and J 5 bases; nucleotides not matched to a gene: 9. This chain's CDR3 is CASSITQGYDEQYF. The CDR3 coding sequence is TGTGCCAGCAGTATCACACAGGGGTACGACGAGCAGTACTTC.

This chain links TRBV13 with TRBJ1-2; 9 bases are shared with TRBD1. V shed 3 bases and J 5 bases; nucleotides not matched to a gene: 7. Germline loops: CDR1 PRHDT, CDR2 FYEKMQ (reference sequence). The CDR3 is 15 amino acids. CDR3 amino acids: CASSFETGGWYGYTF. CDR3 sequence (DNA): TGTGCCAGCAGCTTTGAAACAGGGGGCTGGTATGGCTACACCTTC. The entire variable domain, with the rest obtained from reference TRBV13 and TRBJ1-2, is as follows: AAGVIQSPRHLIKEKRETATLKCYPIPRHDTVYWYQQGPGQDPQFLISFYEKMQSDKGSIPDRFSAQQFSDYHSELNMSSLELGDSALYFCASSFETGGWYGYTFGSGTRLTVV.

In this sample, this clonotype turned up many times. J is TRBJ1-1 and V is TRBV7-9; TRBD1 matches at 8 bases. CDR1 and CDR2 (germline): SEHNR, FQNEAQ (reference sequence). The CDR3 runs to 16 residues. J lost 5 bases, V lost 3 bases, and 11 bases had no gene match. The CDR3 is CASSFGQGRAGTEAFF. CDR3 coding DNA: TGTGCCAGCAGCTTCGGACAGGGCAGGGCCGGTACTGAAGCTTTCTTT.

Concerning this clonotype itself: A much larger clone differs from this one at a single base, so this may be a read error. This chain connects TRBV11-2 to TRBJ2-1, with D hard to call. Germline assignment: CDR1 SGHAT and CDR2 FQNNGV. CDR3 length equals 14 residues. The V end lost 6 bases, the J end lost 0 bases, and 9 bases lay between the germline ends. Here the CDR3 DNA reads TGTGCCAGCAGTACGGAAGGCTCCTACAATGAGCAGTTCTTC. Translated, it gives CASSTEGSYNEQFF.

This clonotype was observed at least ten times. The chain links TRBV5-1 to TRBJ2-1; D uncertain. Germline V CDR1 and CDR2: SGHRS, YFSETQ. The CDR3 spans 13 residues. The V end lost 2 bases, the J end lost 5 bases, and 8 bases lay between the germline ends. The chain's CDR3 is CASSFARHNEQFF. The CDR3 coding sequence is TGCGCCAGCAGCTTTGCCCGGCACAATGAGCAGTTCTTC.

This clonotype was detected many times. The chain joins TRBV3-1 to TRBJ2-5, with a possible D match to TRBD2 (6 bases). Germline V gene data show CDR1 as LGHDT and CDR2 as YNNKEL (reference sequence). CDR3 size: 17 residues. V dropped 1 base and J dropped 0 bases, with 15 bases sitting between them. The CDR3 loop reads CASSQGFPSSDQETQYF. CDR3 bases: TGTGCCAGCAGCCAAGGATTCCCCTCTAGCGACCAAGAGACCCAGTACTTC.

This clonotype was detected only once. With a much larger clone just one base away, this may be a read error. The V call is TRBV6-5, the J call TRBJ2-7; 9 nucleotides align to TRBD1. The CDR3 totals 14 residues. Germline-derived CDR1 and CDR2 are MNHEY and SVGAGI. The CDR3 is CASCYGQGYHEQYF. DNA of the CDR3: TGTGCCAGCTGTTACGGACAGGGGTACCACGAGCAGTACTTC.

This clonotype was seen many times. V and J are TRBV5-6 and TRBJ1-5; D is unresolved. The CDR3 sequence is 14 residues long. Trimming pared 0 bases from V and 9 bases from J, leaving 13 bases between. The V gene's germline CDR1 is SGHDT and CDR2 YYEEEE. As DNA, the CDR3 is TGTGCCAGCAGCTTGGGCCTCGAGTTTGGGCCCCAGCATTTT. Translated, it gives CASSLGLEFGPQHF.

There are many counts of this clonotype. The chain has TRBV19 and TRBJ2-5; TRBD1 is a possible D gene (6 bases). Trimming took 5 bases from V and 3 from J, leaving 16 bases between them. The CDR3 sequence is 15 residues long. Germline-derived CDR1 and CDR2 are LNHDA and SQIVND (reference sequence). CDR3 in amino acids: CASSFDTGLEETQYF. In DNA, the CDR3 is TGTGCCAGTAGTTTTGACACAGGGTTAGAAGAGACCCAGTACTTC.